This is a list of T cell receptor beta chains from one sample in a study of blood T cell repertoires in COVID-19. The protocol was immunoSEQ multiplex PCR, while the TCRdb copy is restricted to in-frame clones and leaves out a portion. The sample records over 150,000 clones, 65% to 85% being singletons. The source material was peripheral blood. The receptors come from a woman aged 40 to 49 with COVID-19, enrolled during active disease. The CDR3 runs from the conserved cysteine through the conserved F or W. A D gene is named only where the DNA matches it firmly. Size is omitted from some rows. Given values are once, few, many or a class for expanded clones.

V gene	clone size	J gene	D gene	CDR3 DNA	CDR3 protein
TRBV18	NA	TRBJ1-2	TRBD1	TGTGCCAGCTCTATCCCTCCGGGACAGCAAAATGGCTACACCTTC	CASSIPPGQQNGYTF
TRBV5-1	NA	TRBJ1-2	TRBD1	TGCGCCAGCAGCGGAAAGGGGACAGGGCATAACTATGGCTACACCTTC	CASSGKGTGHNYGYTF
TRBV9	few	TRBJ2-3	TRBD1	TGTGCCAGCAGCGCCCGGGACAGGGCAGGGCAAGATACGCAGTATTTT	CASSARDRAGQDTQYF
TRBV18	once	TRBJ2-5	TRBD2	TGTGCCAGCTTACTAGCGGGGGCGAACCAAGAGACCCAGTACTTC	CASLLAGANQETQYF
TRBV19	once	TRBJ2-3	TRBD2	TGTGCCAGTAGTACGATGCGACTAGCGGGACTTCAAGATACGCAGTATTTT	CASSTMRLAGLQDTQYF
TRBV5-1	NA	TRBJ2-7	TRBD1	TGCGCCAGCAGCCCCGGGACAGGGATAACCTACGAGCAGTACTTC	CASSPGTGITYEQYF
TRBV5-1	NA	TRBJ2-2	NA	TGCGCCAGCCAGAGGGACACTAACACCGGGGAGCTGTTTTTT	CASQRDTNTGELFF
TRBV5-1	NA	TRBJ1-1	NA	TGCGCCAGCAGCTCGGTGACAGCGAACACTGAAGCTTTCTTT	CASSSVTANTEAFF
TRBV19	NA	TRBJ2-5	TRBD2	TGTGCCAGTAGTATTCGGGGGCTAAGCGGGAGGGCCGGCGAGACCCAGTACTTC	CASSIRGLSGRAGETQYF
TRBV12-3/TRBV12-4	NA	TRBJ2-7	NA	TGTGCCACCTCGACGGGTTTGCCCTACGAGCAGTACTTC	CATSTGLPYEQYF
TRBV27	NA	TRBJ2-7	TRBD1	TGTGCCAGCAGGGACAGGGGGAGCTCCTACGAGCAGTACTTC	CASRDRGSSYEQYF
TRBV7-9	few	TRBJ2-7	NA	TGTGCCAGCAGCTTTAGCACAAAATACGAGCAGTACTTC	CASSFSTKYEQYF
TRBV19	NA	TRBJ2-1	NA	TGTGCCAGTAGTTGGGACGGGAGCTCCTACAATGAGCAGTTCTTC	CASSWDGSSYNEQFF
TRBV27	NA	TRBJ1-3	TRBD1	TGTGCCAGCAGTCCCGGGACAGGGGCTGGAAACACCATATATTTT	CASSPGTGAGNTIYF
TRBV6-5	NA	TRBJ2-7	NA	TGTGCCAGCAGAACTGACCGGGACAAGAGGGACGAGCAGTACTTC	CASRTDRDKRDEQYF
TRBV27	NA	TRBJ1-2	NA	TGTGCCAGCAGTGATAGGGGTTCGCGATACTATGGCTACACCTTC	CASSDRGSRYYGYTF
TRBV3-1/TRBV3-2	NA	TRBJ2-2	NA	TGTGCCAGCAGCCCTCTCCGAGGGAACACCGGGGAGCTGTTTTTT	CASSPLRGNTGELFF
TRBV11-3	NA	TRBJ2-1	NA	TGTGCCAGCAGCTCTCTCAAACCGGGACACCACAATGAGCAGTTCTTC	CASSSLKPGHHNEQFF
TRBV3-1/TRBV3-2	once	TRBJ2-3	NA	TGTGCCAGCAGCATACTTCGCCGGGGCGGGGACGCAGATACGCAGTATTTT	CASSILRRGGDADTQYF
TRBV28	NA	TRBJ1-3	TRBD1	TGTGCCAGCAGGGAACCGGGACAGGGGTCCGGAAACACCATATATTTT	CASREPGQGSGNTIYF
TRBV2	NA	TRBJ1-5	NA	TGTGCCAGCAGTGCTAATCAGCCCCAGCATTTT	CASSANQPQHF
TRBV12-3/TRBV12-4	few	TRBJ1-2	NA	TGTGCCAGCAGTCGGGACACAATGGGCTACACCTTC	CASSRDTMGYTF
TRBV6-5	NA	TRBJ2-7	NA	TGTGCCAGCAGTTACTCGGGGACACGCTACGAGCAGTACTTC	CASSYSGTRYEQYF
TRBV19	once	TRBJ2-1	TRBD2	TGTGCCAGTAGTTCTAGCGGGGGAAACTACAATGAGCAGTTCTTC	CASSSSGGNYNEQFF
TRBV27	NA	TRBJ2-7	TRBD2	TGTGCCAGCAGTTCACCGGGGGGGGGTTACTACGAGCAGTACTTC	CASSSPGGGYYEQYF
TRBV19	NA	TRBJ2-6	TRBD1	TGTGCCAGTTTGACCGGGACAGTTTTCCTCTCTGGGGCCAACGTCCTGACTTTC	CASLTGTVFLSGANVLTF
TRBV5-1	NA	TRBJ1-1	NA	TGCGCCAGCAAAACAGGGCAGAACACTGAAGCTTTCTTT	CASKTGQNTEAFF
TRBV27	NA	TRBJ1-6	NA	TGTGCCAGCAGTTTATCCCTAACAGGGACGGGGAATTCACCCCTCCACTTT	CASSLSLTGTGNSPLHF
TRBV28	NA	TRBJ1-5	NA	TGTGCCAGCAATTGGGGGCGTCAGCCCCAGCATTTT	CASNWGRQPQHF
TRBV5-5	NA	TRBJ1-3	NA	TGTGCCAGCAGCTTGGAGGCAGGCACCTCTGGAAACACCATATATTTT	CASSLEAGTSGNTIYF